Presented here are 21 T cell receptor beta chains from one specimen sequenced in a study of blood T cell repertoires in COVID-19. Only in-frame clones appear in the TCRdb table, and some are missing; sequencing was by immunoSEQ multiplex PCR. This sample yields about 60,000 clones, of which about 88% are seen a single time; less than 5.5% belongs to the top ten. Sequenced: peripheral blood. The receptors were gathered from a human donor in a cohort sampled during active COVID-19.

The rearrangement links TRBV7-2 to TRBJ2-5; 13 nucleotides align to TRBD2. CDR3 length: 15 residues. With V trimmed by 7 bases and J by 4 bases, 6 bases remained unmatched. CDR1 SGHTA and CDR2 FQGNSA come from the germline V gene. CDR3 in amino acids: CASTRLAGGLETQYF. CDR3 bases: TGTGCCAGCACCCGACTAGCGGGAGGATTAGAGACCCAGTACTTC. Complete variable domain (other parts from reference TRBV7-2 and TRBJ2-5): GAGVSQSPSNKVTEKGKDVELRCDPISGHTALYWYRQSLGQGLEFLIYFQGNSAPDKSGLPSDRFSAERTGGSVSTLTIQRTQQEDSAVYLCASTRLAGGLETQYFGPGTRLLVL.

This chain links TRBV6-2 or TRBV6-3 with TRBJ2-3; 9 bases align to TRBD1. CDR3 size: 16 residues. Germline V gene data show CDR1 as MNHEY and CDR2 as SVGEGT. Losses at the gene ends were 5 bases for V and 6 bases for J; bases not matched to a gene: 12. CDR3 in amino acids: CASSSMGQGPGDTQYF. DNA for the CDR3: TGTGCCAGCAGTAGTATGGGACAGGGCCCGGGGGATACGCAGTATTTT.

J is TRBJ2-3 and V is TRBV24-1; TRBD2 matches at 9 bases. This CDR3 is built from 16 residues. The germline CDR1 and CDR2 sequences are KGHDR and SFDVKD. Trimming removed 6 bases from V and 4 bases from J; junction bases left unmatched: 10. The CDR3 protein is CATSPSGAGGADTQYF. The CDR3 region has the DNA TGTGCCACCAGTCCCTCAGGAGCGGGAGGCGCAGATACGCAGTATTTT.

This sequence joins TRBV11-2 and TRBJ2-1; 12 bases agree with TRBD2. The CDR3 length is 16 residues. After removal of 4 bases from V and 4 bases from J, the junction contained 5 bases not matched to a gene. Germline V gives CDR1 SGHAT, CDR2 FQNNGV. DNA for the CDR3: TGTGCCAGCAGCTCGCGGACTAGCGGGGATTACAATGAGCAGTTCTTC. Protein: CASSSRTSGDYNEQFF.

The sample holds one count of this clone. This chain uses TRBV18 with TRBJ1-1; D perhaps matches TRBD1 (5 bases). The CDR3 has 14 residues. The germline V gene has CDR1 KGHSH and CDR2 LQKENI. V was trimmed by 6 bases and J by 3 bases, leaving 14 bases between them. CDR3 DNA sequence: TGTGCCAGCTCCCTCTCGGACAAATACACTGAAGCTTTCTTT. Protein sequence: CASSLSDKYTEAFF.

This chain joins TRBV7-9 and TRBJ2-5, with 11 bases aligning to TRBD2. The CDR3 spans 16 residues. Germline V gives CDR1 SEHNR, CDR2 FQNEAQ (reference sequence). Unmatched junction bases numbered 4, after V lost 1 base and J lost 3 bases. The CDR3 DNA follows: TGTGCCAGCAGCTTAGGCCGGGGACTAGCGGAAGAGACCCAGTACTTC. Translated: CASSLGRGLAEETQYF. The variable domain in full, completed from reference TRBV7-9 and TRBJ2-5, reads DTGVSQNPRHKITKRGQNVTFRCDPISEHNRLYWYRQTLGQGPEFLTYFQNEAQLEKSRLLSDRFSAERPKGSFSTLEIQRTEQGDSAMYLCASSLGRGLAEETQYFGPGTRLLVL.

The gene calls are TRBV28 and TRBJ2-2, with a possible D match to TRBD1 (6 bases). This CDR3 has 15 residues. Looked up from germline, CDR1 is MDHEN and CDR2 is SYDVKM. Trimming pared 4 bases from V and 4 bases from J, leaving 13 bases between. CDR3: CASSSAGTPTGELFF. CDR3 DNA sequence: TGTGCCAGCAGTTCAGCCGGGACACCCACCGGGGAGCTGTTTTTT.

This clone was seen only a few times. This sequence joins TRBV2 and TRBJ2-2; D not resolved. The CDR3 contains 13 residues. V was shortened by 3 bases and J by 6 bases, with 8 bases between the two germline ends. Germline CDR1 and CDR2: SNHLY and FYNNEI. CDR3 amino acids: CASSDPLPGELFF. CDR3 nucleotides: TGTGCCAGCAGTGACCCACTACCCGGGGAGCTGTTTTTT.

The chain employs TRBV18 and TRBJ1-5; D is possibly TRBD1 (5 bases). The germline V and J ends were trimmed by 3 bases and 7 bases, with 13 bases remaining between them. Germline lookup yields CDR1 KGHSH and CDR2 LQKENI. CDR3 size: 14 residues. CDR3 coding DNA: TGTGCCAGCTCACCCTCAGGGAAGGGGCAGCCCCAGCATTTT. It yields the protein CASSPSGKGQPQHF.

The gene calls are TRBV29-1 and TRBJ1-1, with D possibly TRBD1 on 6 matching bases. The CDR3 length is 12 residues. Trimming took off 7 bases at V and 1 base at J, with 10 bases between the two ends. Germline V CDR1 and CDR2: SQVTM, ANQGSEA. The CDR3 DNA reads as TGCAGCGCTCAGACAGGGAACACTGAAGCTTTCTTT. Translation gives CSAQTGNTEAFF.

The V gene is TRBV15, the J gene TRBJ1-2, with D possibly TRBD1 on 6 matching bases. The CDR3 has 14 residues. Trimming took off 0 bases at V and 7 bases at J, with 12 bases between the two ends. CDR1 and CDR2 from the germline V gene are LNHNV and YYDKDF (reference sequence). The CDR3, as DNA: TGTGCCACCAGCAGAGACCTTCGACAGGCTGGCTACACCTTC. It codes for CATSRDLRQAGYTF.

The chain combines TRBV18 with TRBJ2-2; TRBD1 matches 10 bases. The CDR3 extends over 20 amino acids. Germline CDR1 reads KGHSH; CDR2 reads LQKENI. V dropped 3 bases and J dropped 0; count of bases not matched to a gene: 13. CDR3 nucleotides: TGTGCCAGCTCACCGCGAACAGTGGGACAGGGGACCTCGAACACCGGGGAGCTGTTTTTT. Protein product: CASSPRTVGQGTSNTGELFF.

The CDR3 DNA reads TGTGCCACCAGTGCAGGGTGGGACAATCAGCCCCAGCATTTT. Protein product: CATSAGWDNQPQHF. This rearrangement joins TRBV24-1 to TRBJ1-5; D possibly corresponds to TRBD1 (5 bases). The CDR3 contains 14 residues. The V end lost 5 bases, the J end lost 3 bases, and 10 bases lay between the germline ends. Per germline, CDR1 KGHDR and CDR2 SFDVKD.

V and J are TRBV5-8 and TRBJ2-7, with a tentative D call TRBD1 (5 bases). Trimming shortened V by 0 bases and J by 2 bases, and 12 bases separated the two germline ends. There are 15 residues in the CDR3. Germline V gene sequence: CDR1 SGHTS, CDR2 YDEGEE. The DNA for the CDR3 is TGTGCCAGCAGCTTGGGAGGACAAGGGGCCTACGAGCAGTACTTC. Translated: CASSLGGQGAYEQYF.

The chain recombines TRBV4-1 with TRBJ2-3; a possible D gene is TRBD2 (5 bases). The ends were cut back, 4 bases at V and 6 bases at J, with 17 bases in the middle. CDR3 length: 15 residues. The germline V gene has CDR1 MGHRA and CDR2 YSYEKL. The CDR3 DNA sequence: TGCGCCAGCAGCCTCCAGCCCAAACTAGTGGATACGCAGTATTTT. Protein product: CASSLQPKLVDTQYF.

This clone showed up just once. This chain links TRBV4-1 with TRBJ2-7, with D tentatively TRBD2 (5 bases). V was pared by 0 bases and J by 4 bases, with 7 bases between. Germline loops: CDR1 MGHRA, CDR2 YSYEKL. CDR3 length equals 13 residues. The CDR3, as DNA: TGCGCCAGCAGCCAAGAAGGAGGATACGAGCAGTACTTC. Its protein product is CASSQEGGYEQYF.

The chain employs TRBV30 and TRBJ1-2; tentatively, D is TRBD1 (5 bases). CDR1 is GTSNPN, CDR2 SVGIG, per germline (reference sequence). The CDR3 is 11 amino acids. V lost 1 base, J lost 13 bases, and 13 bases lay in between. The CDR3 nucleotides read TGTGCCTGGAGTGGGTCCAGGGTTTTCACCTTC. The encoded protein is CAWSGSRVFTF.

V usage is TRBV27 and J usage is TRBJ2-3, with TRBD2 matching 7 bases. The CDR3 runs to 16 residues. The germline CDR1 and CDR2 sequences are MNHEY and SMNVEV (reference sequence). The V gene end was trimmed by 3 bases and the J gene end by 0 bases; junction bases not matched to a gene: 6. This chain's CDR3 is CASSFSLAVSTDTQYF. The CDR3 DNA sequence: TGTGCCAGCAGTTTCAGCCTAGCGGTTAGCACAGATACGCAGTATTTT.

This sequence joins TRBV7-2 and TRBJ2-1; 15 bases match TRBD2. V shed 3 bases, J shed 8 bases, and the junction held 2 bases outside the gene matches. The CDR3 contains 15 residues. Germline CDR1 SGHTA, CDR2 FQGNSA. The CDR3 DNA reads TGTGCCAGCAGCTTGGGGACTAGCGGGAGGCATGAGCAGTTCTTC. It translates to CASSLGTSGRHEQFF.

CDR3 bases: TGTGCCTGGAGGTGGGCGGGGGCCCCCCATGAGCAGTTCTTC. It translates to CAWRWAGAPHEQFF. The J gene is TRBJ2-1, the V gene TRBV30; D may be TRBD2 (7 bases). The germline CDR1 and CDR2 sequences are GTSNPN and SVGIG (reference sequence). Deletions cut 3 bases from V and 8 bases from J, with 17 bases between. This CDR3 comprises 14 residues. The whole variable domain, remainder taken from reference TRBV30 and TRBJ2-1, is SQTIHQWPATLVQPVGSPLSLECTVEGTSNPNLYWYRQAAGRGLQLLFYSVGIGQISSEVPQNLSASRPQDRQFILSSKKLLLSDSGFYLCAWRWAGAPHEQFFGPGTRLTVL.

The V gene is TRBV7-2, the J gene TRBJ2-7; TRBD1 agrees at 7 bases. V shed 4 bases, J shed 3 bases, and the junction held 12 bases outside the gene matches. Germline-derived CDR1 and CDR2 are SGHTA and FQGNSA. The CDR3 contains 16 residues. The CDR3 region is CASSSGARDSRYEQYF. The CDR3 region has the DNA TGTGCCAGCAGCTCAGGGGCCCGGGACAGTCGCTACGAGCAGTACTTC. Variable domain in full (rest from reference TRBV7-2 and TRBJ2-7): GAGVSQSPSNKVTEKGKDVELRCDPISGHTALYWYRQSLGQGLEFLIYFQGNSAPDKSGLPSDRFSAERTGGSVSTLTIQRTQQEDSAVYLCASSSGARDSRYEQYFGPGTRLTVT.